This T cell receptor (beta chain) comes out of a study of blood T cell repertoires in COVID-19. Sequenced by immunoSEQ multiplex PCR; TCRdb stores in-frame clones only, minus some. The data contain some 200,000 clones, about 88% of them singletons. In germline, CDR1 is LGHDT, CDR2 YNNKEL (reference sequence). J lost 4 bases, V lost 2 bases, and 10 bases had no gene match. This CDR3 region has 16 residues. The V call is TRBV3-1 (or the pseudogene TRBV3-2), the J call TRBJ1-1, with 7 nucleotides matching TRBD1. Sequenced: peripheral blood. This receptor was taken from a man between 65 and 79 years old with acute or convalescent COVID-19. The CDR3: CASSQSARGGVTEAFF. DNA for the CDR3: TGTGCCAGCAGCCAATCCGCTAGAGGGGGCGTCACTGAAGCTTTCTTT.